This T cell receptor beta chain was obtained from a study of blood T cells in healthy people across ages. Then a second PCR, running roughly 6 to 12 cycles, was carried out with a sample-barcoded 5' primer and a J-beta primer mix. MiXCR was run by TCRdb on the 5' RACE reads, yielding one entry per CDR3 protein. The table has hundreds of thousands of distinct CDR3 sequences, about 48% seen once; the top ten hold around 15%. General observations from the study: Leaving the PBMCs unsorted stopped any conclusive comparison of naive versus antigen-experienced cells.

CDR1 is SGHTA, CDR2 FQGNSA, per germline. V was trimmed by 6 bases and J by 2 bases, leaving 11 bases between them. The CDR3 runs to 13 residues. A few counts support this clonotype. The antigen remains unidentified. The source material was blood. The receptor's source is a man aged 25-45 years in good health. The rearrangement links TRBV7-2 to TRBJ2-7, with D possibly matching TRBD1 (6 bases). The DNA of the CDR3 is TGTGCCAGCAGGGGACACGGAGCCTACGAGCAGTACTTC. Its protein product is CASRGHGAYEQYF.